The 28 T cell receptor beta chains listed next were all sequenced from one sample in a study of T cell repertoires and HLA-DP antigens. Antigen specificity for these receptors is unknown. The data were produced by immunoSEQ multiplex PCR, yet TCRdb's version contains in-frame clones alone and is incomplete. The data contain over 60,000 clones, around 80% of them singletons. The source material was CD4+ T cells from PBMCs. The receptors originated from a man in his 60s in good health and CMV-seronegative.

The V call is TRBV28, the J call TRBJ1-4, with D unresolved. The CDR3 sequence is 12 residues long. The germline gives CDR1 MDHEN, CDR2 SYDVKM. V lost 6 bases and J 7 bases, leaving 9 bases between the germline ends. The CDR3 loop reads CASSPLGEKLFF. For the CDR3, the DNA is TGTGCCAGCAGCCCTTTGGGTGAAAAACTGTTTTTT.

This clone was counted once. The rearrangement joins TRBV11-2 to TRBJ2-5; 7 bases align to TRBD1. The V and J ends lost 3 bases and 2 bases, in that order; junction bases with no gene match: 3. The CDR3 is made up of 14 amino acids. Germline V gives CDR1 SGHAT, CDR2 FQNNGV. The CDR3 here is CASSLGTVQETQYF. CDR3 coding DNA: TGTGCCAGCAGCTTGGGGACAGTTCAAGAGACCCAGTACTTC.

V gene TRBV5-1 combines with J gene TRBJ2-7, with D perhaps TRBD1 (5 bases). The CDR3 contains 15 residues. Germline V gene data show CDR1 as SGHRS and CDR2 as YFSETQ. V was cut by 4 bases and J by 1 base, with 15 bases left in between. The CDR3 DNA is TGCGCCAGCAGCCTTATGAGCAGGGAATCCTACGAGCAGTACTTC. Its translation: CASSLMSRESYEQYF.

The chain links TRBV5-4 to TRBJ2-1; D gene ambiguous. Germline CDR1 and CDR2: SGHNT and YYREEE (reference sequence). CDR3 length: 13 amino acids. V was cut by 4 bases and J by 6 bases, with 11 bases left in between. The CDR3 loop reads CASSPQGTNEQFF. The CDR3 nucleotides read TGTGCCAGCAGCCCCCAAGGCACCAATGAGCAGTTCTTC.

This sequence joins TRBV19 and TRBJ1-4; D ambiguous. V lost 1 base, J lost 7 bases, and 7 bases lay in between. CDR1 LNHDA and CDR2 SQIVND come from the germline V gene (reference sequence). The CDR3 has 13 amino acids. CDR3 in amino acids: CASSIGRSEKLFF. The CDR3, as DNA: TGTGCCAGTAGTATAGGAAGGAGTGAAAAACTGTTTTTT.

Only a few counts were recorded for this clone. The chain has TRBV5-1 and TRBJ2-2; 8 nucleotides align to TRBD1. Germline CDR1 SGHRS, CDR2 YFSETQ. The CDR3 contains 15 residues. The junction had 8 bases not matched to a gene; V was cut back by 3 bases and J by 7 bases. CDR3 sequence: CASSSGQGPGGELFF. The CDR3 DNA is TGCGCCAGCAGCTCAGGACAGGGTCCCGGCGGGGAGCTGTTTTTT.

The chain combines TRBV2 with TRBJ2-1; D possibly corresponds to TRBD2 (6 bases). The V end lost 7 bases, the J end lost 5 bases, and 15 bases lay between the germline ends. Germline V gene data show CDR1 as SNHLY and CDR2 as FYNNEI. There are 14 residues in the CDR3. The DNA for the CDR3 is TGTGCCAGCATAGAGACTAGTGGGGACAATGAGCAGTTCTTC. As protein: CASIETSGDNEQFF.

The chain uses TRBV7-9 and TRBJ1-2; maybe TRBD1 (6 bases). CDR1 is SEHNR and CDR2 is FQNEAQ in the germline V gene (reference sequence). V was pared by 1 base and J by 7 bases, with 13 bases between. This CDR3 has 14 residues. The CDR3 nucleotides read TGTGCCAGCAGCTTAGACGGGGGCAGGGGTGGCTACACCTTC. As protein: CASSLDGGRGGYTF. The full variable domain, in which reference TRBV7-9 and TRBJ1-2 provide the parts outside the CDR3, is DTGVSQNPRHKITKRGQNVTFRCDPISEHNRLYWYRQTLGQGPEFLTYFQNEAQLEKSRLLSDRFSAERPKGSFSTLEIQRTEQGDSAMYLCASSLDGGRGGYTFGSGTRLTVV.

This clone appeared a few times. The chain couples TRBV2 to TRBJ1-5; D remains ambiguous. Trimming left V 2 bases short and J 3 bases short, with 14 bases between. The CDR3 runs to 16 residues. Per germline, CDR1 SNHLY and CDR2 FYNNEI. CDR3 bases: TGTGCCAGCAGTGAAATGTTTGACGGACCCAATCAGCCCCAGCATTTT. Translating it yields CASSEMFDGPNQPQHF.

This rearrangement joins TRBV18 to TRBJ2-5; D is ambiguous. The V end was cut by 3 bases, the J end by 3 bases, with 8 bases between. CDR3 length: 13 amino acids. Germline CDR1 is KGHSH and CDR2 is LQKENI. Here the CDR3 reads CASSPVGEETQYF. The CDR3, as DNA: TGTGCCAGCTCACCGGTCGGAGAAGAGACCCAGTACTTC.

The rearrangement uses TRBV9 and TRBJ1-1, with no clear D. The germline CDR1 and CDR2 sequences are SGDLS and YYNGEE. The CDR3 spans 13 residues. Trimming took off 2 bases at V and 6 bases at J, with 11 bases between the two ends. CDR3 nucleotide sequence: TGTGCCAGCAGCGTCCAGGACGGGGCTGAAGCTTTCTTT. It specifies CASSVQDGAEAFF. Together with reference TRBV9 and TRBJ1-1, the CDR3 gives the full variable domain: DSGVTQTPKHLITATGQRVTLRCSPRSGDLSVYWYQQSLDQGLQFLIQYYNGEERAKGNILERFSAQQFPDLHSELNLSSLELGDSALYFCASSVQDGAEAFFGQGTRLTVV.

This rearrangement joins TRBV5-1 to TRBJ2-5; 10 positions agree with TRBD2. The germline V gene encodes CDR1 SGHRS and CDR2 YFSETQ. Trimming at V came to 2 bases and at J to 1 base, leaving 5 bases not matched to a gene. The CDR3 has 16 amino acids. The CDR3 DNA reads TGCGCCAGCAGCTTTAAGACTAGCGGGTCCCAAGAGACCCAGTACTTC. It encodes CASSFKTSGSQETQYF.

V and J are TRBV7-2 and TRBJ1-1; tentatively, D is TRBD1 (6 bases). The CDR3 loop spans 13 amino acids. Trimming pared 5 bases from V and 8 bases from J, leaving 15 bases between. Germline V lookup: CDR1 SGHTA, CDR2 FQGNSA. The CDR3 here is CASSPPSQGEAFF. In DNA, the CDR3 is TGTGCCAGCAGCCCCCCGTCCCAGGGGGAAGCTTTCTTT.

CDR3 in DNA: TGTGCCAGCAGTTACGCAGGGGCTAGCACAGATACGCAGTATTTT. Its protein product is CASSYAGASTDTQYF. The rearrangement uses TRBV6-5 and TRBJ2-3, with a weak D call TRBD1 (6 bases). CDR1 is MNHEY and CDR2 is SVGAGI in the germline V gene. Trimming stripped 2 bases from V and 0 bases from J, with 9 bases between. The CDR3 covers 15 residues.

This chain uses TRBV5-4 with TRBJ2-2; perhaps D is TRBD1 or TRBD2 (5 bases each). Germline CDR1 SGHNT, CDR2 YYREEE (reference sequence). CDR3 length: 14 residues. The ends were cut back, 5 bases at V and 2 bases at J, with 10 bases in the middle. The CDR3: CASSWDLNTGELFF. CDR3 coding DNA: TGTGCCAGCAGTTGGGACCTAAACACCGGGGAGCTGTTTTTT.

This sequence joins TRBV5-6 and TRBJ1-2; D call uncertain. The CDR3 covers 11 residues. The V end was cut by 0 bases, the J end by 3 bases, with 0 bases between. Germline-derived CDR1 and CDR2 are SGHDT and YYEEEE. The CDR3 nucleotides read TGTGCCAGCAGCTTGGACTATGGCTACACCTTC. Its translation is CASSLDYGYTF.

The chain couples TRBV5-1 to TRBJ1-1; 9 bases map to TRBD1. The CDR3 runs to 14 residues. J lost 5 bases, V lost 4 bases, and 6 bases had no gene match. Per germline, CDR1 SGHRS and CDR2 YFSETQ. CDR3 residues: CASSVQGAGTEAFF. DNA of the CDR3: TGCGCCAGCAGCGTACAGGGGGCTGGGACTGAAGCTTTCTTT.

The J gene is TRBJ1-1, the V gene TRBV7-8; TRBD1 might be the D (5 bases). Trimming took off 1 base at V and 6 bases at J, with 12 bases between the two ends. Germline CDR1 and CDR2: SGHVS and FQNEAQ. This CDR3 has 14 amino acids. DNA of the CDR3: TGTGCCAGCAGCTTAGGTCTGGGGCCGGCTGAAGCTTTCTTT. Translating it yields CASSLGLGPAEAFF.

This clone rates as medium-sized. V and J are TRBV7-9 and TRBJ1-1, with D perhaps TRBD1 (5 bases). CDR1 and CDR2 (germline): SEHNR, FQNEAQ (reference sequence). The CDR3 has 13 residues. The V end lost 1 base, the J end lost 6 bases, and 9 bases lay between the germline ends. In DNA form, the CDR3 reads TGTGCCAGCAGCTTAGAATTGGGGGCTGAAGCTTTCTTT. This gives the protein CASSLELGAEAFF. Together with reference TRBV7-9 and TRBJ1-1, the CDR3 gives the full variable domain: DTGVSQNPRHKITKRGQNVTFRCDPISEHNRLYWYRQTLGQGPEFLTYFQNEAQLEKSRLLSDRFSAERPKGSFSTLEIQRTEQGDSAMYLCASSLELGAEAFFGQGTRLTVV.

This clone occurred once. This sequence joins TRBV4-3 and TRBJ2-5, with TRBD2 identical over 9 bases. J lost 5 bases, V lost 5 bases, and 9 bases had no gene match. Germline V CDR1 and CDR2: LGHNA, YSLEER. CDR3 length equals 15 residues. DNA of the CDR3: TGCGCCAGCAGCACAAGACTAGCGGTTGGGGAGACCCAGTACTTC. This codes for CASSTRLAVGETQYF.

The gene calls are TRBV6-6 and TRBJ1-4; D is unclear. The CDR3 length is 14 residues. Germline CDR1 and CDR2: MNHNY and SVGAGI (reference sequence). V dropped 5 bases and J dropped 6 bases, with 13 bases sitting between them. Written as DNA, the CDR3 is TGTGCCAGCAGTAAGACTAGATCCGATGAAAAACTGTTTTTT. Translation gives CASSKTRSDEKLFF.

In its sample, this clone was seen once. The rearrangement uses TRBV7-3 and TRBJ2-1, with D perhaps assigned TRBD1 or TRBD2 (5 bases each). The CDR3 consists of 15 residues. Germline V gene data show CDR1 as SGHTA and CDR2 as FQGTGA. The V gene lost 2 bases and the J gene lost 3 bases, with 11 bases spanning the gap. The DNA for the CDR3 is TGTGCCAGCAGCTTAGCAGGGACCCACTACAATGAGCAGTTCTTC. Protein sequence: CASSLAGTHYNEQFF.

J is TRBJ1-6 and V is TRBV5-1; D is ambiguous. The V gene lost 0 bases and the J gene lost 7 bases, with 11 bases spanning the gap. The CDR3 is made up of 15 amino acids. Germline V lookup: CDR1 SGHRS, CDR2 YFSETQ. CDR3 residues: CASSLAGTENSPLHF. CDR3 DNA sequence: TGCGCCAGCAGCTTGGCCGGAACAGAGAATTCACCCCTCCACTTT. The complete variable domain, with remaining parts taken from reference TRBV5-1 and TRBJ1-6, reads KAGVTQTPRYLIKTRGQQVTLSCSPISGHRSVSWYQQTPGQGLQFLFEYFSETQRNKGNFPGRFSGRQFSNSRSEMNVSTLELGDSALYLCASSLAGTENSPLHFGNGTRLTVT.

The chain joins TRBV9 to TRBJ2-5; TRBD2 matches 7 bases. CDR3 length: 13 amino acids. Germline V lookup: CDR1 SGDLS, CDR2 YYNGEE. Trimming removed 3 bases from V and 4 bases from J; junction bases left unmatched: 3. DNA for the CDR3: TGTGCCAGCAGCGCGATAGCGGGAGAGACCCAGTACTTC. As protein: CASSAIAGETQYF.

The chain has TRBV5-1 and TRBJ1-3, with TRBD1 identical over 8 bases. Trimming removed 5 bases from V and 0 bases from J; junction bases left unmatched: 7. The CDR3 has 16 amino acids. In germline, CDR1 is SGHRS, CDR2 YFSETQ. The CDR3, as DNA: TGCGCCAGCAGTTACAGGGGGACCCTCTCTGGAAACACCATATATTTT. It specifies CASSYRGTLSGNTIYF.

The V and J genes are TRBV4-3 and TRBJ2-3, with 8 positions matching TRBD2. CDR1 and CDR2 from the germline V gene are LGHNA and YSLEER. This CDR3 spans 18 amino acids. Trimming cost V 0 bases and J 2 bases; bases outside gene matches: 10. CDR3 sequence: CASSQEEIGLAFTDTQYF. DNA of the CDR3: TGCGCCAGCAGCCAAGAGGAGATCGGACTAGCCTTCACAGATACGCAGTATTTT.

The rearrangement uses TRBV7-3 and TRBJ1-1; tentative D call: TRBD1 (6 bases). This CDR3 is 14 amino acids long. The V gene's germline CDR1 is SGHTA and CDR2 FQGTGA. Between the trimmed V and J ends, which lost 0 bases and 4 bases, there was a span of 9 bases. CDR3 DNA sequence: TGTGCCAGCAGCTTAACAGGGGGAGGCACTGAAGCTTTCTTT. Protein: CASSLTGGGTEAFF.

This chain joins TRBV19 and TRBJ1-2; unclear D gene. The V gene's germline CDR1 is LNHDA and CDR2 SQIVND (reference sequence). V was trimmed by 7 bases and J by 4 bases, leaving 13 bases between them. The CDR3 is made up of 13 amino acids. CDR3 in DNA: TGTGCCAGTACCCGCGAGCGGTCCTATGGCTACACCTTC. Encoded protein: CASTRERSYGYTF.